The 20 T cell receptor beta chains listed next were all sequenced from one sample in a study of a mutant IDH1 vaccine in newly diagnosed glioma. Repertoires were generated with immunoSEQ multiplex PCR, while TCRdb's copy carries only in-frame clones and drops some. The data contain about 88,000 clones, over 75% of them singletons. The sample's time point: baseline, week 1 (first vaccination visit). The treatment was: pre-vaccination baseline after standard-of-care therapy. The sample in question was PBMCs, obtained from a glioma patient treated with radiotherapy, temozolomide or both. The receptors were sampled from a man aged 35-49 years with glioma. Some clones in this sample may be carry-over from other donors' samples.

V usage is TRBV5-6 and J usage is TRBJ1-4; D not certain. V lost 2 bases and J lost 4, with 21 bases in between. The CDR3 length is 18 residues. CDR1 and CDR2 from the germline V gene are SGHDT and YYEEEE. In nucleotides, the CDR3 is TGTGCCAGCAGCTTCAAGTGGACCGGACCCGATCTTAATGAAAAACTGTTTTTT. This gives the protein CASSFKWTGPDLNEKLFF.

The chain combines TRBV6-5 with TRBJ2-7; 8 bases agree with TRBD2. Germline CDR1 is MNHEY and CDR2 is SVGAGI. CDR3 length: 14 amino acids. The trim removed 6 bases at V and 7 bases at J, leaving 11 bases unmatched. The CDR3 is CASRSISGGREQYF. The DNA for the CDR3 is TGTGCCAGCAGATCAATAAGCGGGGGCCGGGAGCAGTACTTC.

The V call is TRBV30, the J call TRBJ2-1, with D unresolved. Trimming pared 0 bases from V and 0 bases from J, leaving 3 bases between. The CDR3 has 13 residues. Germline values: CDR1 GTSNPN, CDR2 SVGIG (reference sequence). The CDR3 loop is CAWSVYSYNEQFF. The CDR3 DNA reads as TGTGCCTGGAGTGTCTACTCCTACAATGAGCAGTTCTTC.

The chain carries TRBV5-1 and TRBJ1-6; D may be TRBD1 (5 bases). Germline CDR1 is SGHRS and CDR2 is YFSETQ. The V and J ends lost 4 bases and 5 bases respectively, with 10 bases between them. CDR3 size: 14 residues. Written as DNA, the CDR3 is TGCGCCAGCAGCGGGGGGAATAATAATTCACCCCTCCACTTT. Its translation: CASSGGNNNSPLHF.

This sequence joins TRBV12-5 and TRBJ2-5; D may match TRBD1 or TRBD2 (5 bases each). V lost 1 base and J lost 1, with 13 bases in between. CDR3 length: 16 residues. Germline CDR1 and CDR2: LGHNT and FRNRAP. The CDR3 is CASGLARGLPQETQYF. In DNA form, the CDR3 reads TGTGCTAGTGGTTTGGCCCGGGGCCTGCCCCAAGAGACCCAGTACTTC.

This sequence joins TRBV6-5 and TRBJ1-2; no clear D gene. Trimming took 2 bases from V and 6 from J, leaving 13 bases between them. The CDR3 runs 14 residues. The germline V gene has CDR1 MNHEY and CDR2 SVGAGI. The CDR3 DNA reads TGTGCCAGCAGTTACAGTCGGGGAACTAATGGCTACACCTTC. Translated, it gives CASSYSRGTNGYTF.

This chain uses TRBV5-1 with TRBJ1-6, with D hard to call. V was cut by 4 bases and J by 8 bases, with 13 bases left in between. Germline V gene sequence: CDR1 SGHRS, CDR2 YFSETQ. CDR3 length: 14 residues. The CDR3 spells CASSPRRGDSPLHF. CDR3 bases: TGCGCCAGCAGCCCCCGGCGGGGTGATTCACCCCTCCACTTT.

V gene TRBV18 combines with J gene TRBJ2-7; D is perhaps TRBD2 (6 bases). The V gene's germline CDR1 is KGHSH and CDR2 LQKENI. The CDR3 is made up of 16 amino acids. The V and J ends lost 3 bases and 4 bases respectively, with 19 bases between them. In nucleotides, the CDR3 is TGTGCCAGCTCACCGGTGGGGGGATGGCCTATATACGAGCAGTACTTC. Its protein product is CASSPVGGWPIYEQYF.

This clone has only a few counts. V and J are TRBV27 and TRBJ1-5; maybe TRBD1 (6 bases). V was trimmed by 6 bases and J by 3 bases, leaving 15 bases between them. The germline CDR1 and CDR2 sequences are MNHEY and SMNVEV (reference sequence). The length of the CDR3 is 15 residues. CDR3 nucleotide sequence: TGTGCCAGCAGGTTAGACAGGAGCCTCAATCAGCCCCAGCATTTT. It specifies CASRLDRSLNQPQHF.

The chain has TRBV4-1 and TRBJ1-6, with D hard to call. Per the germline V gene, CDR1 is MGHRA and CDR2 is YSYEKL. CDR3 size: 16 residues. Trimming removed 1 base at V and 6 bases at J, with 13 bases between. CDR3: CASSQVGPSSNSPLHF. The CDR3 nucleotides are TGCGCCAGCAGCCAAGTGGGCCCCTCAAGTAATTCACCCCTCCACTTT.

The rearrangement uses TRBV7-9 and TRBJ1-3, with 7 bases lining up with TRBD1. Germline trimming cut 0 bases from V and 4 bases from J; bases unmatched to any gene: 6. The CDR3 spans 16 residues. Germline V CDR1 and CDR2: SEHNR, FQNEAQ (reference sequence). The CDR3 DNA reads as TGTGCCAGCAGCTTAGCGCGGGGGACAGTGGGAAACACCATATATTTT. Translated: CASSLARGTVGNTIYF.

In this sample, this clone turned up a few times. The J gene is TRBJ2-7, the V gene TRBV7-9; no clear D gene. The V gene lost 2 bases and the J gene lost 0 bases, with 2 bases spanning the gap. CDR1 is SEHNR and CDR2 is FQNEAQ in the germline V gene (reference sequence). This CDR3 is built from 12 residues. The CDR3 region has the DNA TGTGCCAGCAGCTTACCCTCCTACGAGCAGTACTTC. Residues: CASSLPSYEQYF. Complete variable domain (other parts from reference TRBV7-9 and TRBJ2-7): DTGVSQNPRHKITKRGQNVTFRCDPISEHNRLYWYRQTLGQGPEFLTYFQNEAQLEKSRLLSDRFSAERPKGSFSTLEIQRTEQGDSAMYLCASSLPSYEQYFGPGTRLTVT.

This clone was recorded a few times. V usage is TRBV19 and J usage is TRBJ2-5; TRBD1 matches at 8 bases. The CDR3 loop spans 14 amino acids. V gave up 5 bases and J gave up 5 bases; unmatched junction bases: 7. Germline loops: CDR1 LNHDA, CDR2 SQIVND (reference sequence). As DNA, the CDR3 is TGTGCCAGTAGTCGAGACAGGGGTCAGGAGACCCAGTACTTC. Translating gives CASSRDRGQETQYF. The variable domain in full, completed from reference TRBV19 and TRBJ2-5, reads DGGITQSPKYLFRKEGQNVTLSCEQNLNHDAMYWYRQDPGQGLRLIYYSQIVNDFQKGDIAEGYSVSREKKESFPLTVTSAQKNPTAFYLCASSRDRGQETQYFGPGTRLLVL.

This clone has only one observation. The chain uses TRBV6-1 and TRBJ2-7, with D unresolved. Germline V gives CDR1 MNHNS, CDR2 SASEGT. The CDR3 is 12 residues long. The germline V and J ends were trimmed by 6 bases and 1 base, with 7 bases remaining between them. DNA for the CDR3: TGTGCCAGCAGCCTCAGGTCCTACGAGCAGTACTTC. It encodes CASSLRSYEQYF.

The rearrangement links TRBV11-2 to TRBJ2-7, with 12 bases that match TRBD2. The CDR3 extends over 16 amino acids. V trimming: 6 bases; J trimming: 7 bases; junction bases outside the gene matches: 13. The germline V gene encodes CDR1 SGHAT and CDR2 FQNNGV. The CDR3 loop is CASRGSAGLAGGEQYF. CDR3 DNA sequence: TGTGCCAGCAGAGGGTCTGCGGGACTAGCGGGCGGGGAGCAGTACTTC.

V usage is TRBV9 and J usage is TRBJ1-6; D gene unclear. This CDR3 has 15 residues. The germline V gene encodes CDR1 SGDLS and CDR2 YYNGEE. The V and J ends lost 0 bases and 7 bases respectively, with 11 bases between them. In DNA, the CDR3 is TGTGCCAGCAGCGTAGTTGGCGGTATGAATTCACCCCTCCACTTT. Encoded protein: CASSVVGGMNSPLHF.

The chain carries TRBV4-1 and TRBJ2-7, with D possibly matching TRBD2 (6 bases). The length of the CDR3 is 14 residues. Germline V CDR1 and CDR2: MGHRA, YSYEKL. V lost 4 bases, J lost 5 bases, and 15 bases lay in between. CDR3 sequence reads: CASSPGRGSNEQYF. The DNA for the CDR3 is TGCGCCAGCAGCCCCGGACGGGGGTCTAACGAGCAGTACTTC.

The V and J genes are TRBV19 and TRBJ1-4; the D is unclear. The V gene lost 3 bases and the J gene lost 2 bases, with 10 bases spanning the gap. This CDR3 has 15 amino acids. Germline lookup yields CDR1 LNHDA and CDR2 SQIVND (reference sequence). CDR3 bases: TGTGCCAGTAGTATCGGGCCGGGTACTAATGAAAAACTGTTTTTT. Translated: CASSIGPGTNEKLFF.

The table lists this clone with a count of one. The V gene is TRBV25-1, the J gene TRBJ1-1; D ambiguous. Between the trimmed V and J ends, which lost 3 bases and 1 base, there was a span of 15 bases. Germline V gene sequence: CDR1 MGHDK, CDR2 SYGVNS. The CDR3 is 16 residues long. The CDR3 region has the DNA TGTGCCAGCAGTGAGTCTGTGTTCGGGTGGAACACTGAAGCTTTCTTT. Residues: CASSESVFGWNTEAFF.

V and J are TRBV5-1 and TRBJ1-4; D gene unclear. The V gene lost 2 bases and the J gene lost 7 bases, with 9 bases spanning the gap. CDR1 is SGHRS, CDR2 YFSETQ, per germline. This CDR3 contains 13 residues. The CDR3 loop reads CASSLLGGEKLFF. As DNA, the CDR3 is TGCGCCAGCAGCTTACTAGGCGGTGAAAAACTGTTTTTT.